These 24 T cell receptor beta chains were sequenced from one sample in a study of blood T cell repertoires in COVID-19. Repertoires were generated with immunoSEQ multiplex PCR, while TCRdb's copy carries only in-frame clones and drops some. The sample holds 300,000 to 350,000 clones; 88% are singletons and the top ten take approximately 1%. Sequencing was carried out using PBMCs or T cells enriched from blood (not recorded which). The receptors here all came from a woman aged 25 to 39 who had been exposed to COVID-19.

The rearrangement joins TRBV14 to TRBJ2-7; TRBD1 aligns across 9 bases. Trimming took 6 bases from V and 4 from J; bases not matched to a gene: 16. CDR3 length equals 17 residues. The V gene's germline CDR1 is SGHDN and CDR2 FVKESK. For the CDR3, the DNA is TGTGCCAGCAGACATGCACCGGACAGGGGACAACAGTACGAGCAGTACTTC. Amino acid sequence: CASRHAPDRGQQYEQYF.

This clone was picked up a small number of times. V usage is TRBV14 and J usage is TRBJ2-7, with a possible D match to TRBD2 (7 bases). Looked up from germline, CDR1 is SGHDN and CDR2 is FVKESK. This CDR3 is 17 amino acids long. Trimming pared 0 bases from V and 3 bases from J, leaving 18 bases between. CDR3 nucleotides: TGTGCCAGCAGCCAAGAGAGGGGGGGCGGCAGTCTCTACGAGCAGTACTTC. Translation gives CASSQERGGGSLYEQYF.

The chain links TRBV27 to TRBJ2-2; 8 positions agree with TRBD1. The germline CDR1 and CDR2 sequences are MNHEY and SMNVEV (reference sequence). After removal of 3 bases from V and 0 bases from J, the junction contained 6 bases not matched to a gene. The CDR3 has 17 amino acids. The DNA for the CDR3 is TGTGCCAGCAGTTTTTACAGGGGGATCCCGAACACCGGGGAGCTGTTTTTT. Translated: CASSFYRGIPNTGELFF.

V and J are TRBV10-1 and TRBJ2-3; weak D call: TRBD1 (5 bases). Trimming pared 2 bases from V and 4 bases from J, leaving 7 bases between. The CDR3 spans 13 residues. Looked up from germline, CDR1 is WNHNN and CDR2 is SYGVQD (reference sequence). CDR3 residues: CASSEATADTQYF. CDR3 bases: TGCGCCAGCAGTGAGGCGACAGCAGATACGCAGTATTTT.

The chain uses TRBV7-6 and TRBJ2-1, with TRBD2 identical over 8 bases. CDR1 is SGHVS and CDR2 is FNYEAQ in the germline V gene. The CDR3 has 16 amino acids. V dropped 1 base and J dropped 4; count of bases not matched to a gene: 6. The CDR3 reads CASSLEASGLYNEQFF. The CDR3 coding sequence is TGTGCCAGCAGCTTAGAAGCTAGCGGGCTATACAATGAGCAGTTCTTC.

This clone was observed a single time. This sequence joins TRBV5-1 and TRBJ1-1; possibly TRBD1 for D (5 bases). Trimming took 4 bases from V and 0 from J, leaving 16 bases between them. CDR3 length: 16 amino acids. Germline V gives CDR1 SGHRS, CDR2 YFSETQ. This CDR3 is CASSPLTATVNTEAFF. As DNA, the CDR3 is TGCGCCAGCAGCCCCCTCACCGCGACAGTGAACACTGAAGCTTTCTTT.

This rearrangement joins TRBV7-3 to TRBJ2-1, with D perhaps matching TRBD2 (6 bases). This CDR3 is built from 15 residues. Trimming cost V 1 base and J 10 bases, with 17 bases left between them. From germline, CDR1 is SGHTA and CDR2 FQGTGA. CDR3 amino acids: CASSLSASVFYEQFF. The CDR3 coding sequence is TGTGCCAGCAGCTTAAGTGCTAGCGTGTTTTACGAGCAGTTCTTC.

The J gene is TRBJ1-1, the V gene TRBV29-1; D not certain. The germline V gene encodes CDR1 SQVTM and CDR2 ANQGSEA. V was cut by 5 bases and J by 3 bases, with 10 bases left in between. The CDR3 is made up of 12 amino acids. The CDR3 sequence: CSVSWEDTEAFF. CDR3 in DNA: TGCAGCGTTAGTTGGGAGGACACTGAAGCTTTCTTT. Combining the CDR3 with reference TRBV29-1 and TRBJ1-1 gives the whole variable domain SAVISQKPSRDICQRGTSLTIQCQVDSQVTMMFWYRQQPGQSLTLIATANQGSEATYESGFVIDKFPISRPNLTFSTLTVSNMSPEDSSIYLCSVSWEDTEAFFGQGTRLTVV.

This clone was detected once. This chain joins TRBV24-1 and TRBJ1-3, with D possibly TRBD1 on 5 matching bases. CDR1 and CDR2 from the germline V gene are KGHDR and SFDVKD. V lost 5 bases, J lost 0 bases, and 16 bases lay in between. This CDR3 contains 17 residues. The CDR3 region has the DNA TGTGCCACCAGTGCCACCGGGGGAACAAGCTCTGGAAACACCATATATTTT. It translates to CATSATGGTSSGNTIYF.

This rearrangement joins TRBV5-1 to TRBJ2-4, with TRBD1 as a possible D gene (5 bases). The CDR3 contains 16 residues. The V gene lost 4 bases and the J gene lost 0 bases, with 14 bases spanning the gap. The germline V gene encodes CDR1 SGHRS and CDR2 YFSETQ. In DNA form, the CDR3 reads TGCGCCAGCAGCGCTGGTTTAAGGGGAGCCAAAAACATTCAGTACTTC. Residues: CASSAGLRGAKNIQYF.

The chain couples TRBV27 to TRBJ2-3; 9 bases are a match to TRBD2. Trimming at V came to 4 bases and at J to 1 base, leaving 6 bases not matched to a gene. Germline assignment: CDR1 MNHEY and CDR2 SMNVEV (reference sequence). The CDR3 totals 16 residues. CDR3 sequence: CASSSYKREGTDTQYF. The CDR3 coding sequence is TGTGCCAGCAGTTCCTATAAGCGGGAGGGCACAGATACGCAGTATTTT.

The rearrangement uses TRBV7-3 and TRBJ2-2, with a weak D call TRBD2 (6 bases). Trimming removed 2 bases at V and 5 bases at J, with 12 bases between. Germline-derived CDR1 and CDR2 are SGHTA and FQGTGA. The CDR3 is 15 residues long. The CDR3 DNA sequence: TGTGCCAGCAGCTTATTCGGGGGTAGGACCGGGGAGCTGTTTTTT. Translation gives CASSLFGGRTGELFF.

The chain employs TRBV3-1 (or the pseudogene TRBV3-2) and TRBJ1-2; D is possibly TRBD1 (5 bases). CDR1 is LGHDT and CDR2 is YNNKEL in the germline V gene (reference sequence). There are 15 residues in the CDR3. Trimming removed 5 bases at V and 1 base at J, with 14 bases between. The chain's CDR3 is CASSLGTGSNYGYTF. CDR3 DNA sequence: TGTGCCAGCAGCTTAGGCACAGGCAGTAACTATGGCTACACCTTC.

This sequence joins TRBV11-2 and TRBJ2-7; possibly TRBD1 for D (6 bases). The V and J ends lost 5 bases and 2 bases respectively, with 13 bases between them. Per the germline V gene, CDR1 is SGHAT and CDR2 is FQNNGV. This CDR3 is 14 amino acids long. The CDR3 sequence: CASSPGGRTYEQYF. In DNA, the CDR3 is TGTGCCAGCAGCCCTGGGGGCAGGACCTACGAGCAGTACTTC.

The V call is TRBV20-1, the J call TRBJ2-7; the match to TRBD1 covers 8 bases. This CDR3 region has 14 residues. V lost 3 bases, J lost 6 bases, and 10 bases stayed unmatched. Germline V gene sequence: CDR1 DFQATT, CDR2 SNEGSKA (reference sequence). In nucleotides, the CDR3 is TGCAGTGCTAGTAGGGCAGGGGGCGGGGCCGAGCAGTACTTC. This gives the protein CSASRAGGGAEQYF.

The genes are TRBV3-1 (or the pseudogene TRBV3-2) and TRBJ2-5; 10 positions agree with TRBD2. Trimming cost V 4 bases and J 4 bases; bases outside gene matches: 9. The CDR3 is 16 amino acids. Germline V CDR1 and CDR2: LGHDT, YNNKEL (reference sequence). This CDR3 reads CASSPGLAGAGETQYF. CDR3 DNA sequence: TGTGCCAGCAGCCCAGGGCTAGCGGGAGCGGGAGAGACCCAGTACTTC.

The chain recombines TRBV7-3 with TRBJ1-1; possible D gene TRBD1, 5 bases. The V gene's germline CDR1 is SGHTA and CDR2 FQGTGA. Trimming removed 4 bases from V and 1 base from J, with 10 bases in between. The CDR3 is 14 amino acids. CDR3 sequence reads: CASSYGHSNTEAFF. CDR3 DNA sequence: TGTGCCAGCAGCTATGGACACTCGAACACTGAAGCTTTCTTT.

The gene calls are TRBV6-6 and TRBJ1-2; D is perhaps TRBD1 (6 bases). This CDR3 has 12 amino acids. V lost 5 bases and J lost 7, with 11 bases in between. The germline CDR1 and CDR2 sequences are MNHNY and SVGAGI (reference sequence). The CDR3 DNA sequence: TGTGCCAGCAGTAACACAGGGTTTGGCTACACCTTC. Protein product: CASSNTGFGYTF.

The V gene is TRBV5-1, the J gene TRBJ1-2; 7 nucleotides align to TRBD1. With 4 bases clipped from V and 1 base from J, the junction kept 7 bases outside the gene matches. The CDR3 is 15 amino acids. The germline V gene encodes CDR1 SGHRS and CDR2 YFSETQ. The CDR3 DNA reads TGCGCCAGCAGCCCCACCCGACAGGGTAACTATGGCTACACCTTC. Residues: CASSPTRQGNYGYTF.

The chain recombines TRBV11-1 with TRBJ1-1; TRBD1 matches 8 bases. Germline trimming cut 1 base from V and 10 bases from J; bases unmatched to any gene: 5. The germline CDR1 and CDR2 sequences are SGHAT and FQDESV (reference sequence). The CDR3 spans 13 residues. CDR3 sequence reads: CASSLDRGKRAFF. In DNA, the CDR3 is TGTGCCAGCAGCTTAGACAGGGGGAAGAGAGCTTTCTTT.

V and J are TRBV4-1 and TRBJ1-4, with 12 positions matching TRBD1. The V gene's germline CDR1 is MGHRA and CDR2 YSYEKL. The V gene end was trimmed by 4 bases and the J gene end by 7 bases; junction bases not matched to a gene: 4. This CDR3 spans 15 amino acids. The CDR3 sequence is CASSRGTGGGEKLFF. CDR3 DNA: TGCGCCAGCAGCCGAGGGACAGGGGGCGGTGAAAAACTGTTTTTT.

This chain connects TRBV29-1 to TRBJ1-1; D is possibly TRBD1 (5 bases). CDR3 length equals 13 residues. The V and J ends lost 6 bases and 8 bases respectively, with 19 bases between them. Germline V lookup: CDR1 SQVTM, CDR2 ANQGSEA. CDR3 protein: CSVGPDSSYEAFF. In DNA, the CDR3 is TGCAGCGTCGGCCCAGACAGCTCTTACGAAGCTTTCTTT.

This chain links TRBV10-2 with TRBJ2-7; 7 bases align to TRBD2. The CDR3 is 15 residues long. Germline trimming cut 7 bases from V and 5 bases from J; bases unmatched to any gene: 14. Germline V gene sequence: CDR1 WSHSY, CDR2 SAAADI. CDR3 loop: CASKKRDRVTNEQYF. CDR3 sequence (DNA): TGCGCCAGCAAGAAGCGGGACCGCGTTACCAACGAGCAGTACTTC.

The sample holds one count of this clone. The CDR3 loop is CASSSQGVGGQPQHF. CDR3 nucleotide sequence: TGTGCCAGCAGCTCACAGGGGGTCGGGGGTCAGCCCCAGCATTTT. V gene TRBV2 combines with J gene TRBJ1-5, with 8 bases matching TRBD1. The CDR3 totals 15 residues. With V trimmed by 6 bases and J by 6 bases, 10 bases remained unmatched. Germline lookup yields CDR1 SNHLY and CDR2 FYNNEI.